Listed here are 21 T cell receptor beta chains from one sample, sequenced in a study of CD8+CD57+ T cells in acquired aplastic anemia. Genomic DNA provided the template from which TCR beta VDJ and CDR3 profiles were obtained. MiXCR was run by TCRdb on the reads, yielding one entry per CDR3 protein. The table has about 270,000 distinct CDR3 sequences, roughly 50% seen once. The specimen sequenced was sorted CD4+, CD8+, or CD8+CD57+ T cells (not recorded which) from PBMCs. These receptors originate from a human donor with severe aplastic anemia or a healthy control (not recorded which).

This clonotype was recorded once. The chain is built from TRBV20-1 and TRBJ2-7; possible D gene TRBD2, 5 bases. With 3 bases removed from V and 3 bases from J, the gap between germline ends came to 12 bases. The CDR3 consists of 13 residues. From germline, CDR1 is DFQATT and CDR2 SNEGSKA (reference sequence). CDR3 in amino acids: CSAREDGGYEQYF. The CDR3, as DNA: TGCAGTGCTAGGGAGGACGGAGGCTACGAGCAGTACTTC.

The table lists this clonotype with many counts. The chain is built from TRBV19 and TRBJ2-6, with 7 bases lining up with TRBD1. The CDR3 has 16 residues. Germline V gene sequence: CDR1 LNHDA, CDR2 SQIVND (reference sequence). Germline trimming cut 7 bases from V and 0 bases from J; bases unmatched to any gene: 6. DNA of the CDR3: TGTGCCAGTATGGACAGGCGGAGCTCTGGGGCCAACGTCCTGACTTTC. It codes for CASMDRRSSGANVLTF.

J is TRBJ1-1 and V is TRBV18; the match to TRBD1 covers 9 bases. V was pared by 4 bases and J by 7 bases, with 19 bases of the junction left unmatched. Germline V gene data show CDR1 as KGHSH and CDR2 as LQKENI. The length of the CDR3 is 18 residues. CDR3 amino acids: CASSRSGTGSAKAHEAFF. The CDR3 region has the DNA TGTGCCAGCTCACGCTCCGGGACAGGGTCGGCAAAAGCCCATGAAGCTTTCTTT.

This clonotype occurred a few times. The chain employs TRBV10-3 and TRBJ1-1, with D hard to call. CDR3 size: 15 residues. V lost 2 bases and J 1 base, leaving 11 bases between the germline ends. Per germline, CDR1 ENHRY and CDR2 SYGVKD. For the CDR3, the DNA is TGTGCCATCAGTGAGCGACAAGGAGGGAACACTGAAGCTTTCTTT. This codes for CAISERQGGNTEAFF.

This clonotype showed up many times. The chain has TRBV29-1 and TRBJ1-2; D ambiguous. Per the germline V gene, CDR1 is SQVTM and CDR2 is ANQGSEA. The CDR3 contains 12 residues. V was pared by 2 bases and J by 2 bases, with 6 bases between. As DNA, the CDR3 is TGCAGCGTTGAAACTTGGAACTATGGCTACACCTTC. Amino acid sequence: CSVETWNYGYTF. Full variable domain (rest looked up from reference TRBV29-1 and TRBJ1-2): SAVISQKPSRDICQRGTSLTIQCQVDSQVTMMFWYRQQPGQSLTLIATANQGSEATYESGFVIDKFPISRPNLTFSTLTVSNMSPEDSSIYLCSVETWNYGYTFGSGTRLTVV.

The chain uses TRBV7-2 and TRBJ1-3; D unclear. Trimming removed 5 bases at V and 4 bases at J, with 15 bases between. CDR1 SGHTA and CDR2 FQGNSA come from the germline V gene. The CDR3 is 15 amino acids. This chain's CDR3 is CASSGSWQPGNTIYF. CDR3 bases: TGTGCCAGCAGCGGGTCTTGGCAACCGGGAAACACCATATATTTT.

V and J are TRBV29-1 and TRBJ1-1; 9 bases align to TRBD1. CDR3 size: 13 residues. J was trimmed by 0 bases and V by 7 bases; bases with no gene match: 3. Per the germline V gene, CDR1 is SQVTM and CDR2 is ANQGSEA. In DNA form, the CDR3 reads TGCAGCGCCGACAGGGGGGTGAACACTGAAGCTTTCTTT. Protein: CSADRGVNTEAFF.

This clonotype was seen only a few times. The rearrangement links TRBV7-2 to TRBJ1-1, with a weak D call TRBD1 (6 bases). This CDR3 has 14 amino acids. V shed 1 base and J shed 5 bases, with 11 bases lying between them. Per germline, CDR1 SGHTA and CDR2 FQGNSA. The CDR3 loop is CASSLGPGVTEAFF. For the CDR3, the DNA is TGTGCCAGCAGCTTAGGGCCAGGGGTTACTGAAGCTTTCTTT.

V usage is TRBV20-1 and J usage is TRBJ2-7, with 9 bases fitting TRBD2. With V trimmed by 3 bases and J by 1 base, 7 bases remained unmatched. Germline assignment: CDR1 DFQATT and CDR2 SNEGSKA (reference sequence). This CDR3 is 15 amino acids long. The DNA of the CDR3 is TGCAGTGCTAGCCTTAGCGGGGGCCCATCCTACGAGCAGTACTTC. As protein: CSASLSGGPSYEQYF.

J is TRBJ2-5 and V is TRBV19; D unresolved. CDR3 length equals 14 residues. The V end was cut by 5 bases, the J end by 5 bases, with 15 bases between. CDR1 LNHDA and CDR2 SQIVND come from the germline V gene (reference sequence). The CDR3 loop is CASSPSRSLETQYF. CDR3 DNA: TGTGCCAGTAGTCCCAGCCGATCGCTGGAGACCCAGTACTTC.

The chain recombines TRBV7-3 with TRBJ2-7, with D possibly being TRBD2 (5 bases). Germline CDR1 is SGHTA and CDR2 is FQGTGA. Between the trimmed V and J ends, which lost 1 base and 0 bases, there was a span of 10 bases. The CDR3 runs to 15 residues. CDR3 in amino acids: CASSLISGGSYEQYF. The CDR3 DNA sequence: TGTGCCAGCAGCTTAATCAGCGGAGGCTCCTACGAGCAGTACTTC.

The genes are TRBV7-9 and TRBJ1-4; D gene unclear. The CDR3 sequence is 14 residues long. Trimming removed 3 bases at V and 4 bases at J, with 9 bases between. The germline CDR1 and CDR2 sequences are SEHNR and FQNEAQ (reference sequence). The CDR3 region has the DNA TGTGCCAGCAGCTTGGGCAGTGATAATGAAAAACTGTTTTTT. Amino acid sequence: CASSLGSDNEKLFF.

This clonotype was seen more than once but under ten times. The J gene is TRBJ2-1, the V gene TRBV7-8; TRBD1 is a possible D gene (5 bases). The CDR3 spans 17 residues. CDR1 and CDR2 from the germline V gene are SGHVS and FQNEAQ. Trimming took off 1 base at V and 1 base at J, with 14 bases between the two ends. CDR3: CASSLVAREQSYNEQFF. DNA of the CDR3: TGTGCCAGCAGCTTAGTCGCCAGGGAACAATCCTACAATGAGCAGTTCTTC. Full variable domain (missing parts from reference TRBV7-8 and TRBJ2-1): GAGVSQSPRYKVAKRGQDVALRCDPISGHVSLFWYQQALGQGPEFLTYFQNEAQLDKSGLPSDRFFAERPEGSVSTLKIQRTQQEDSAVYLCASSLVAREQSYNEQFFGPGTRLTVL.

Worth noting for this clonotype: A much bigger clone sits one base away, suggesting this may be a read error. The genes are TRBV18 and TRBJ1-6, with D hard to call. This CDR3 spans 13 amino acids. The V end was cut by 4 bases, the J end by 7 bases, with 8 bases between. Germline V lookup: CDR1 KGHSH, CDR2 LQKENI. The chain's CDR3 is CASSRVANSPLHF. The CDR3 DNA sequence: TGTGCCAGCTCACGGGTCGCAAATTCACCCCTCCACTTT.

This clonotype was seen many times. The rearrangement uses TRBV5-8 and TRBJ2-5, with 8 bases lining up with TRBD2. The CDR3 covers 13 residues. The germline gives CDR1 SGHTS, CDR2 YDEGEE. Germline trimming cut 1 base from V and 10 bases from J; bases unmatched to any gene: 6. CDR3 nucleotides: TGTGCCAGCAGCTTGAGGCTAGCGGGTAACCAGTACTTC. It encodes CASSLRLAGNQYF.

The chain is built from TRBV25-1 and TRBJ1-2; 9 nucleotides align to TRBD1. Germline CDR1 reads MGHDK; CDR2 reads SYGVNS. Trimming removed 4 bases from V and 4 bases from J; junction bases left unmatched: 4. CDR3 length equals 14 residues. The CDR3 sequence: CASSAGQGIYGYTF. DNA for the CDR3: TGTGCCAGCAGTGCGGGACAGGGAATCTATGGCTACACCTTC.

J is TRBJ2-7 and V is TRBV7-3; TRBD1 or TRBD2 may be the D gene (5 bases each). The CDR3 has 16 amino acids. The germline V and J ends were trimmed by 6 bases and 4 bases, with 22 bases remaining between them. Germline assignment: CDR1 SGHTA and CDR2 FQGTGA. CDR3 nucleotides: TGTGCCAGCAGTCCTAGGGGAGACGGGCGTGGTTACGAGCAGTACTTC. It codes for CASSPRGDGRGYEQYF.

About this clonotype: Relative to the germline gene, one junction end is altered; a read error may explain this. CDR3 DNA sequence: TGTGCTAGCAGCTTGGACAGGGGGACCTCCGAGCAGTACTTC. Residues: CASSLDRGTSEQYF. J is TRBJ2-7 and V is TRBV7-7, with 10 positions matching TRBD1. Germline loops: CDR1 SSHAT, CDR2 FNYEAQ (reference sequence). CDR3 length: 14 residues. Drawing the rest from reference TRBV7-7 and TRBJ2-7, the complete variable domain is GAGVSQSPRYKVTKRGQDVTLRCDPISSHATLYWYQQALGQGPEFLTYFNYEAQPDKSGLPSDRFSAERPEGSISTLTIQRTEQRDSAMYRCASSLDRGTSEQYFGPGTRLTVT.

The chain joins TRBV4-2 to TRBJ2-7; D perhaps matches TRBD2 (6 bases). This CDR3 spans 15 amino acids. V lost 4 bases and J 1 base, leaving 14 bases between the germline ends. Germline-derived CDR1 and CDR2 are LGHNA and YNFKEQ. CDR3 amino acids: CASSPPAGRSYEQYF. In nucleotides, the CDR3 is TGTGCCAGCAGCCCCCCAGCAGGGAGGTCCTACGAGCAGTACTTC.

J is TRBJ2-3 and V is TRBV15; a weak D match, TRBD1 (6 bases). Trimming left V 2 bases short and J 4 bases short, with 10 bases between. Germline CDR1 LNHNV, CDR2 YYDKDF (reference sequence). The length of the CDR3 is 14 residues. CDR3 sequence: CATSRPQGPDTQYF. Here the CDR3 DNA reads TGTGCCACCAGCAGACCACAGGGTCCAGATACGCAGTATTTT.

This chain links TRBV20-1 with TRBJ2-2, with 9 bases aligning to TRBD1. CDR3 length: 13 amino acids. The trim removed 6 bases at V and 6 bases at J, leaving 5 bases unmatched. The germline CDR1 and CDR2 sequences are DFQATT and SNEGSKA (reference sequence). CDR3 sequence reads: CSAPGQGAGELFF. The CDR3 DNA sequence: TGCAGTGCCCCGGGACAGGGTGCCGGGGAGCTGTTTTTT.